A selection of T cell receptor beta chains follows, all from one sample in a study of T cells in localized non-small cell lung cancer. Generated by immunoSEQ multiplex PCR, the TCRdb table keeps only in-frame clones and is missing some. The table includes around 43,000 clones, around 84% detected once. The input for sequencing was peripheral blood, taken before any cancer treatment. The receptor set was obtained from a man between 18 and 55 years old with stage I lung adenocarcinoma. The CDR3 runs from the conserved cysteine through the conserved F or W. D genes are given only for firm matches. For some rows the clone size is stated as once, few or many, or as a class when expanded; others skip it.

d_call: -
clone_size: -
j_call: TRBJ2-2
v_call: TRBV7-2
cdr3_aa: CASSFRDGTIANTGELFF
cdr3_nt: TGTGCCAGCAGCTTTAGGGATGGGACAATTGCGAACACCGGGGAGCTGTTTTTT

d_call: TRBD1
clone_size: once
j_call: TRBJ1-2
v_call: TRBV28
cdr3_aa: CASNHRGYGYTF
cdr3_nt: TGTGCCAGCAACCACAGGGGCTATGGCTACACCTTC

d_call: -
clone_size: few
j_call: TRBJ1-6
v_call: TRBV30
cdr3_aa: CAWSPVGVTQNSPLHF
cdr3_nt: TGTGCCTGGAGTCCAGTTGGTGTCACCCAAAATTCACCCCTCCACTTT

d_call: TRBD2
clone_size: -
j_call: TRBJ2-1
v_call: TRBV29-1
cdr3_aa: CSAPQASGRYNEQFF
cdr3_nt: TGCAGCGCCCCGCAGGCTAGCGGGAGATACAATGAGCAGTTCTTC

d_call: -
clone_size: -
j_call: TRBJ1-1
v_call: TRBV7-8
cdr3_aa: CASSLVMNTEAFF
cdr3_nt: TGTGCCAGCAGCTTAGTAATGAACACTGAAGCTTTCTTT

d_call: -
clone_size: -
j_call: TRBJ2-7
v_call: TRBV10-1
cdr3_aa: CASSESNHPHYYEQYF
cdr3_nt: TGCGCCAGCAGTGAGTCAAATCACCCCCACTACTACGAGCAGTACTTC

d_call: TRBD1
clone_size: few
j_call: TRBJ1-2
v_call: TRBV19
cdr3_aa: CASSMGQSNYGYTF
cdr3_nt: TGTGCCAGTAGCATGGGACAGTCTAACTATGGCTACACCTTC

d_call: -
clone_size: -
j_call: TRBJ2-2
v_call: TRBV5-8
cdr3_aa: CASSVDPGANTGELFF
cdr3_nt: TGTGCCAGCAGCGTCGATCCTGGAGCGAACACCGGGGAGCTGTTTTTT

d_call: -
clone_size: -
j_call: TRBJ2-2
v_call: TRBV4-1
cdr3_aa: CASRGTENTGELFF
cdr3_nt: TGCGCCAGCAGAGGGACGGAGAACACCGGGGAGCTGTTTTTT

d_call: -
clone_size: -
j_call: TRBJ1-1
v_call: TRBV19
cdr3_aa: CASSTTGSGQSAFF
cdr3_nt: TGTGCCAGTAGCACGACGGGGTCAGGGCAGTCGGCTTTCTTT

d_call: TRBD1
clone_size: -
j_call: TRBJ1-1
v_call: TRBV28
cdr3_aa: CASSFGTGETEAFF
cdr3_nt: TGTGCCAGCAGTTTCGGGACAGGGGAAACTGAAGCTTTCTTT

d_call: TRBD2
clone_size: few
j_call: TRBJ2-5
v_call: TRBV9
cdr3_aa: CASSELAGSWAAETQYF
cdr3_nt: TGTGCCAGCAGCGAACTAGCGGGGTCTTGGGCCGCGGAGACCCAGTACTTC

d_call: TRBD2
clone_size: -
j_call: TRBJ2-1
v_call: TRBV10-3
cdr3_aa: CAISGLANNEQFF
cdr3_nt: TGTGCCATCAGTGGACTAGCTAACAATGAGCAGTTCTTC

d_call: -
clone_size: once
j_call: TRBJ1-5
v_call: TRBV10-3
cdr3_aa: CAISWDEGQPQHF
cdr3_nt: TGTGCCATCAGTTGGGACGAGGGCCAGCCCCAGCATTTT

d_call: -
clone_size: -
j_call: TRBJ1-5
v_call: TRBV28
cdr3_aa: CASIPGNSNQPQHF
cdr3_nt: TGTGCCAGCATCCCGGGAAATAGCAATCAGCCCCAGCATTTT

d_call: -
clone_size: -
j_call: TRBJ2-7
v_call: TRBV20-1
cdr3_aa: CSAGFMGEQYF
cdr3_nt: TGCAGTGCTGGTTTTATGGGGGAGCAGTACTTC

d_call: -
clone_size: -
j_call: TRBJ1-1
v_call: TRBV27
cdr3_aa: CASSSSWGSTEAFF
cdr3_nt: TGTGCCAGCAGTTCATCCTGGGGGAGCACTGAAGCTTTCTTT

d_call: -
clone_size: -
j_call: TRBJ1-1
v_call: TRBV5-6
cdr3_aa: CASSYRPGLNTEAFF
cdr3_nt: TGTGCCAGCAGCTACCGACCGGGGTTGAACACTGAAGCTTTCTTT

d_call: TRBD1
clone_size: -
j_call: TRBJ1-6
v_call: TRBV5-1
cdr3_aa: CASSSRGQGANNSPLHF
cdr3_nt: TGCGCCAGCAGTTCCCGGGGACAGGGGGCCAATAATTCACCCCTCCACTTT

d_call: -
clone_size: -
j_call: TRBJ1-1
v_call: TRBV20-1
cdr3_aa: CSAWGLTEAFF
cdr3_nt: TGCAGTGCCTGGGGGTTAACTGAAGCTTTCTTT

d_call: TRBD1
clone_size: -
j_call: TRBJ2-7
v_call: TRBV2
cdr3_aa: CASSVTGGRDEQYF
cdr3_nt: TGTGCCAGCAGTGTTACAGGGGGCCGGGACGAGCAGTACTTC

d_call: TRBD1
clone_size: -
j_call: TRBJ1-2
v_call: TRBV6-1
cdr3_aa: CASSARDRGNYGYTF
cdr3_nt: TGTGCCAGCAGTGCCCGGGACAGGGGAAACTATGGCTACACCTTC

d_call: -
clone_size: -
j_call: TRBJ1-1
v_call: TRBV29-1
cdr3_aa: CSVDPGGATEAFF
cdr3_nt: TGCAGCGTCGACCCCGGCGGGGCCACTGAAGCTTTCTTT

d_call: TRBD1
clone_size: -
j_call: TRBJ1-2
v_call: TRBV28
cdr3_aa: CASSFAGTGRGYGYTF
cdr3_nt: TGTGCCAGCAGTTTCGCTGGGACAGGCAGGGGCTATGGCTACACCTTC

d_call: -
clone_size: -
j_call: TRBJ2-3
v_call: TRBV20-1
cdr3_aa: CSAKKGDTQYF
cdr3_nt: TGCAGTGCTAAAAAGGGAGATACGCAGTATTTT

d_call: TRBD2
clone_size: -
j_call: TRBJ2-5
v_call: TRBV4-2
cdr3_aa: CASSQDTSGGVETQYF
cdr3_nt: TGTGCCAGCAGCCAAGATACTAGCGGGGGCGTGGAGACCCAGTACTTC

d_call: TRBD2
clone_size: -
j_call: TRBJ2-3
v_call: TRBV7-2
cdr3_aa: CASSLVRALAGRREDTQYF
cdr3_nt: TGTGCCAGCAGCTTAGTTCGGGCACTAGCGGGTAGACGGGAAGATACGCAGTATTTT

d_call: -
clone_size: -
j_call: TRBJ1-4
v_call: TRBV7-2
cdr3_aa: CASSLGTNEKLFF
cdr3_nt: TGTGCCAGCAGCTTGGGAACTAATGAAAAACTGTTTTTT

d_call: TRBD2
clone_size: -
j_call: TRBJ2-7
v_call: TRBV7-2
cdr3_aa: CASSFGLAGSAYEQYF
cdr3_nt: TGTGCCAGCAGCTTCGGACTAGCGGGGTCAGCCTACGAGCAGTACTTC

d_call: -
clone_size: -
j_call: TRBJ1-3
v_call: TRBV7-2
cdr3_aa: CASSLLGSGNTIYF
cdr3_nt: TGTGCCAGCAGCTTACTAGGGTCCGGAAACACCATATATTTT

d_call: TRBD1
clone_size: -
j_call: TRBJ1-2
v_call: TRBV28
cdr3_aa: CASRQGFGYTF
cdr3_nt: TGTGCCAGCCGACAGGGGTTTGGGTACACCTTC

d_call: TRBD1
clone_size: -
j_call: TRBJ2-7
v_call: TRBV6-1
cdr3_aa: CASFPGQGRYEQYF
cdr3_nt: TGTGCCAGCTTTCCGGGACAGGGCAGGTACGAGCAGTACTTC

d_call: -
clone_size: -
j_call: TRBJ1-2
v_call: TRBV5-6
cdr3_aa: CASSFLGGYTF
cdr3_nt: TGTGCCAGCAGCTTCCTAGGTGGCTACACCTTC

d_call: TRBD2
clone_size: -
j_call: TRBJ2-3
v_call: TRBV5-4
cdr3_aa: CASSRRGGQGDTQYF
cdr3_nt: TGTGCCAGCAGCCGCCGGGGGGGCCAAGGAGATACGCAGTATTTT

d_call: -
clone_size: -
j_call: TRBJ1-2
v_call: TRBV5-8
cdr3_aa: CASSFGRLYGYTF
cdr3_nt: TGTGCCAGCAGCTTCGGGAGACTTTATGGCTACACCTTC

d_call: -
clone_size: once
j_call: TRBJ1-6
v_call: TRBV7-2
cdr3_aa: CASSRTAVNSPLHF
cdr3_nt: TGTGCCAGCAGCCGTACGGCAGTGAATTCACCCCTCCACTTT

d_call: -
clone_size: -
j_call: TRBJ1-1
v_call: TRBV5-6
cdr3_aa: CASSVGTVNTEAFF
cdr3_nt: TGTGCCAGCAGCGTCGGGACCGTTAACACTGAAGCTTTCTTT

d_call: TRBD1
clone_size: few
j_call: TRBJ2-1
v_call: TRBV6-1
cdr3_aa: CASSEGTGNDEQFF
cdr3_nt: TGTGCCAGCAGTGAAGGGACAGGGAATGATGAGCAGTTCTTC

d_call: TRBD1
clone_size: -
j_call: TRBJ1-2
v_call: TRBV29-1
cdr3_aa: CSARTPETGGGYGYTF
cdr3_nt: TGCAGCGCTCGAACCCCTGAGACAGGGGGTGGCTATGGCTACACCTTC

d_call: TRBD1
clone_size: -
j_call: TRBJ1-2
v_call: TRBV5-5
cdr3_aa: CASSSATGMTIYGYTF
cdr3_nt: TGTGCCAGCAGCTCCGCGACAGGGATGACTATCTATGGCTACACCTTC

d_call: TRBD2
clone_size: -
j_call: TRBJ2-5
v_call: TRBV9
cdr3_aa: CASSPGTSGGKETQYF
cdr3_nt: TGTGCCAGCAGCCCAGGGACTAGCGGGGGTAAAGAGACCCAGTACTTC

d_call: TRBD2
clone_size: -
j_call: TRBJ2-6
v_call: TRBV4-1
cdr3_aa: CASSQSGRGISGANVLTF
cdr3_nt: TGCGCCAGCAGCCAGTCAGGGAGGGGTATCTCTGGGGCCAACGTCCTGACTTTC

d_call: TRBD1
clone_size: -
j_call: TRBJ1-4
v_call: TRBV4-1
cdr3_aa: CASSPDRTNEKLFF
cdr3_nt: TGCGCCAGCAGCCCGGACAGGACTAATGAAAAACTGTTTTTT

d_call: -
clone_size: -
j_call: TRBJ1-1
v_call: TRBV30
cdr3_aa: CAWSWGAEAFF
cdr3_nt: TGTGCCTGGAGTTGGGGCGCTGAAGCTTTCTTT

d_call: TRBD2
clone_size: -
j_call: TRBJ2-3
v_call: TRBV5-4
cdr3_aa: CASSLKLVAGLDTQYF
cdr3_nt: TGTGCCAGCAGCTTGAAGTTGGTAGCGGGGTTAGATACGCAGTATTTT

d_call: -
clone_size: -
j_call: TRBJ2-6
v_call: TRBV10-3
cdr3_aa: CAISAGGYNLSGANVLTF
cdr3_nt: TGTGCCATCAGTGCAGGGGGGTATAACCTCTCTGGGGCCAACGTCCTGACTTTC

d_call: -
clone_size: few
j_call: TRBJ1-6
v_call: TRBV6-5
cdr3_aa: CASSYSTSPLHF
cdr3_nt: TGTGCCAGCAGTTACTCGACTTCACCCCTCCACTTT

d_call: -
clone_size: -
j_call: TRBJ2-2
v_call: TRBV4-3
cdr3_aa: CASSQVGSMGWDTGELFF
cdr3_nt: TGCGCCAGCAGCCAAGTGGGTAGCATGGGTTGGGATACCGGGGAGCTGTTTTTT

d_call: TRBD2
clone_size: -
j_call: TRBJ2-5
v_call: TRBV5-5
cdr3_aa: CASSLMAGGLKETQYF
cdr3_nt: TGTGCCAGCAGCTTGATGGCGGGGGGGCTTAAAGAGACCCAGTACTTC

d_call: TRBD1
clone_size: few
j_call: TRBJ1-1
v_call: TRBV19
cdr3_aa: CASRGTGVVTEAFF
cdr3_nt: TGTGCCAGTAGGGGGACAGGGGTGGTCACTGAAGCTTTCTTT

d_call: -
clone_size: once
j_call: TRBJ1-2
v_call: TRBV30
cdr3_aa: CASGSYGYTF
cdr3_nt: TGTGCCTCTGGGTCCTATGGCTACACCTTC